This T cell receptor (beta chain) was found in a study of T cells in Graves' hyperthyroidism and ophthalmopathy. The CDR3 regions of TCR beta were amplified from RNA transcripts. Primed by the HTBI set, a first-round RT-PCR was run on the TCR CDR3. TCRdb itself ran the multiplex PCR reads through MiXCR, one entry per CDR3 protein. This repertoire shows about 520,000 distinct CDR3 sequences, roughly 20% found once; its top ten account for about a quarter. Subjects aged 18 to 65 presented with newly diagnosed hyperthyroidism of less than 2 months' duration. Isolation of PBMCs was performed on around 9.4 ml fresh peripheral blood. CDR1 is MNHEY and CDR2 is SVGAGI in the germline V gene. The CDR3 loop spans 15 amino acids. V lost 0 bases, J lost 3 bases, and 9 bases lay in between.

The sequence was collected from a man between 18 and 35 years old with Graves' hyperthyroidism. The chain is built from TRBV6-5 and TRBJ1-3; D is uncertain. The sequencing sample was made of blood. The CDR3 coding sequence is TGTGCCAGCAGTTACTCGAAAGGTTTTGGAAACACCATATATTTT. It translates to CASSYSKGFGNTIYF.